This T cell receptor (beta chain) was sequenced for a study of shared clonotypes between healthy human individuals. Sequenced by immunoSEQ multiplex PCR; TCRdb stores in-frame clones only, minus some. Counted here are 2 million to 2.5 million clones, less than 95% occurring once; the ten biggest clones make up approximately 0.39%. The CDR3 totals 14 residues. Germline V gene sequence: CDR1 SGHRS, CDR2 YFSETQ. Trimming took off 2 bases at V and 1 base at J, with 6 bases between the two ends. With regard to this clone: This CDR3 is also generated by other DNA sequences in the sample.

This chain uses TRBV5-1 with TRBJ2-2; D is undetermined. The receptor comes from a man aged 18 to 30 in good health. Some clones in this sample may be carry-over from other donors' samples. The source material was naive CD4+ T cells from PBMCs. Documented subset: CD45RA+ positively selected. CDR3 loop: CASSFGRNTGELFF. The CDR3 coding sequence is TGCGCCAGCAGCTTTGGACGGAACACCGGGGAGCTGTTTTTT. Supplemented by reference TRBV5-1 and TRBJ2-2, the full variable domain reads KAGVTQTPRYLIKTRGQQVTLSCSPISGHRSVSWYQQTPGQGLQFLFEYFSETQRNKGNFPGRFSGRQFSNSRSEMNVSTLELGDSALYLCASSFGRNTGELFFGEGSRLTVL.